Listed here are 21 T cell receptor beta chains from one sample, sequenced in a study of T cell clones after liver transplantation. Assay: immunoSEQ multiplex PCR; the TCRdb copy retains only in-frame clones and omits some. Of tens of thousands of clones listed, 70% to 90% are singletons. The input for sequencing was CD4+ T cells from blood, taken at the 22-month timepoint. These receptors all come from a human patient who received a liver transplant. Part of the T cells may come from the graft donor.

The chain couples TRBV25-1 to TRBJ2-7; no definite D call. The V gene's germline CDR1 is MGHDK and CDR2 SYGVNS. This CDR3 is 11 amino acids long. Trimming cost V 4 bases and J 3 bases, with 4 bases left between them. The CDR3 nucleotides are TGTGCCAGCAGTGGATACTACGAGCAGTACTTC. Its protein product is CASSGYYEQYF.

This clone came up once. The chain uses TRBV10-3 and TRBJ2-7; 9 bases map to TRBD1. CDR1 and CDR2 from the germline V gene are ENHRY and SYGVKD. CDR3 length equals 16 residues. The V gene end was trimmed by 0 bases and the J gene end by 3 bases; junction bases not matched to a gene: 6. The chain's CDR3 is CAISESGETGGYEQYF. DNA for the CDR3: TGTGCCATCAGTGAGTCAGGGGAGACAGGGGGCTACGAGCAGTACTTC.

The chain links TRBV6-1 to TRBJ2-5, with a tentative D call TRBD2 (6 bases). Trimming took 3 bases from V and 4 from J, leaving 15 bases between them. The CDR3 covers 15 residues. Germline V gene sequence: CDR1 MNHNS, CDR2 SASEGT. The CDR3 sequence: CASSDPRGILETQYF. CDR3 bases: TGTGCCAGCAGTGACCCGCGGGGAATTTTAGAGACCCAGTACTTC.

V gene TRBV5-4 combines with J gene TRBJ2-5, with D tentatively TRBD2 (6 bases). The V end was cut by 3 bases, the J end by 1 base, with 7 bases between. Per the germline V gene, CDR1 is SGHNT and CDR2 is YYREEE (reference sequence). CDR3 size: 13 residues. CDR3 nucleotide sequence: TGTGCCAGCAGCTCGACTAGCCAAGAGACCCAGTACTTC. This gives the protein CASSSTSQETQYF.

The rearrangement joins TRBV5-8 to TRBJ1-2, with 8 positions matching TRBD1. Germline lookup yields CDR1 SGHTS and CDR2 YDEGEE. V trimming: 5 bases; J trimming: 5 bases; junction bases outside the gene matches: 5. The CDR3 totals 13 residues. In DNA form, the CDR3 reads TGTGCCAGCAGAGTCAGGGGGCTATATGGCTACACCTTC. This sequence encodes CASRVRGLYGYTF.

J is TRBJ2-7 and V is TRBV5-4; D not certain. Trimming took off 2 bases at V and 6 bases at J, with 18 bases between the two ends. The CDR3 is made up of 15 amino acids. Per the germline V gene, CDR1 is SGHNT and CDR2 is YYREEE (reference sequence). CDR3 loop: CASSLPGLKTSEQYF. The CDR3 DNA sequence: TGTGCCAGCAGCTTACCGGGCCTCAAGACATCCGAGCAGTACTTC. Supplemented by reference TRBV5-4 and TRBJ2-7, the full variable domain reads ETGVTQSPTHLIKTRGQQVTLRCSSQSGHNTVSWYQQALGQGPQFIFQYYREEENGRGNFPPRFSGLQFPNYSSELNVNALELDDSALYLCASSLPGLKTSEQYFGPGTRLTVT.

The J gene is TRBJ2-2, the V gene TRBV10-3; 9 bases are a match to TRBD2. The V and J ends lost 6 bases and 8 bases, in that order; junction bases with no gene match: 19. The CDR3 spans 18 residues. Germline assignment: CDR1 ENHRY and CDR2 SYGVKD. CDR3 sequence (DNA): TGTGCCATCAGACGAGGCGACGGCGGGGGGGCCTCTTTAGGGGAGCTGTTTTTT. Translation: CAIRRGDGGGASLGELFF.

The chain couples TRBV5-1 to TRBJ2-3; D not resolved. Germline CDR1 and CDR2: SGHRS and YFSETQ. Trimming removed 0 bases at V and 6 bases at J, with 5 bases between. The CDR3 sequence is 12 residues long. The CDR3: CASSLEGDTQYF. The DNA of the CDR3 is TGCGCCAGCAGCTTGGAAGGGGATACGCAGTATTTT.

This rearrangement joins TRBV6-1 to TRBJ2-7, with no clear D. Trimming pared 8 bases from V and 6 bases from J, leaving 23 bases between. CDR1 and CDR2 from the germline V gene are MNHNS and SASEGT. The CDR3 contains 15 residues. For the CDR3, the DNA is TGTGCCAGCTTTGTGGAGCTGAGTGGGTCCGGCGAGCAGTACTTC. It is translated as CASFVELSGSGEQYF.

The CDR3 DNA follows: TGTGCCAGCAGTACGGGACTCGGAGGGACCCAGTACTTC. This gives the protein CASSTGLGGTQYF. This sequence joins TRBV2 and TRBJ2-5, with D maybe TRBD2 (6 bases). There are 13 residues in the CDR3. From germline, CDR1 is SNHLY and CDR2 FYNNEI. V was trimmed by 5 bases and J by 7 bases, leaving 14 bases between them.

Here the CDR3 reads CASSQGLLETQYF. DNA for the CDR3: TGTGCCAGCAGCCAAGGATTATTGGAGACCCAGTACTTC. The chain employs TRBV14 and TRBJ2-5, with unresolved D. Germline V gene sequence: CDR1 SGHDN, CDR2 FVKESK. This CDR3 has 13 amino acids. V was shortened by 1 base and J by 5 bases, with 8 bases between the two germline ends.

This clone appeared a few times. V usage is TRBV28 and J usage is TRBJ1-2, with D hard to call. CDR1 and CDR2 (germline): MDHEN, SYDVKM. Deletions cut 3 bases from V and 4 bases from J, with 9 bases between. The CDR3 has 13 residues. Here the CDR3 DNA reads TGTGCCAGCAGTTTCCCTCTTTCCTATGGCTACACCTTC. Encoded protein: CASSFPLSYGYTF.

The CDR3: CASSPPTGPNQPQHF. The CDR3 nucleotides read TGTGCCAGCAGTCCCCCGACAGGACCAAATCAGCCCCAGCATTTT. This sequence joins TRBV6-6 and TRBJ1-5, with TRBD1 as a possible D gene (6 bases). The CDR3 is 15 residues long. Germline values: CDR1 MNHNY, CDR2 SVGAGI (reference sequence). Trimming cost V 5 bases and J 4 bases, with 15 bases left between them.

V is TRBV5-6 and J is TRBJ1-1; TRBD1 aligns across 7 bases. The V gene end was trimmed by 4 bases and the J gene end by 7 bases; junction bases not matched to a gene: 10. Germline V gene lookup returns CDR1 SGHDT and CDR2 YYEEEE. The CDR3 extends over 14 amino acids. In DNA form, the CDR3 reads TGTGCCAGCAGCCCACTCCAGGGGGAGGGTGAAGCTTTCTTT. Translating it yields CASSPLQGEGEAFF. Filled out from reference TRBV5-6 and TRBJ1-1, the complete variable domain reads DAGVTQSPTHLIKTRGQQVTLRCSPKSGHDTVSWYQQALGQGPQFIFQYYEEEERQRGNFPDRFSGHQFPNYSSELNVNALLLGDSALYLCASSPLQGEGEAFFGQGTRLTVV.

The chain couples TRBV25-1 to TRBJ2-5, with 11 bases that match TRBD1. This CDR3 is built from 15 residues. After removal of 5 bases from V and 1 base from J, the junction contained 3 bases not matched to a gene. CDR1 is MGHDK, CDR2 SYGVNS, per germline. This CDR3 reads CASSSGTGGQETQYF. CDR3 DNA sequence: TGTGCCAGCAGTTCCGGGACAGGGGGCCAAGAGACCCAGTACTTC.

The chain employs TRBV6-6 and TRBJ1-2; possible D gene TRBD1, 6 bases. The ends were cut back, 7 bases at V and 2 bases at J, with 11 bases in the middle. The CDR3 covers 13 residues. Germline CDR1 is MNHNY and CDR2 is SVGAGI (reference sequence). CDR3 residues: CASKGGRNYGYTF. In DNA form, the CDR3 reads TGTGCCAGCAAGGGGGGGAGGAACTATGGCTACACCTTC.

This clone came up once. One end of the junction is discordant with germline, which a read error may explain. The chain has TRBV5-6 and TRBJ1-1; no definite D call. The CDR3 spans 11 residues. Germline CDR1 SGHDT, CDR2 YYEEEE. CDR3 loop: CASTLNTEAFF. CDR3 sequence (DNA): TGTGCCAGCACCTTGAACACTGAAGCTTTCTTT.

The chain combines TRBV11-2 with TRBJ1-1; no reliable D call. CDR1 SGHAT and CDR2 FQNNGV come from the germline V gene. The ends were cut back, 0 bases at V and 0 bases at J, with 2 bases in the middle. This CDR3 is built from 13 residues. CDR3 in amino acids: CASSLEVNTEAFF. DNA of the CDR3: TGTGCCAGCAGCTTAGAAGTGAACACTGAAGCTTTCTTT.

The V call is TRBV4-3, the J call TRBJ1-1; no firm D call. The CDR3 has 17 residues. Germline-derived CDR1 and CDR2 are LGHNA and YSLEER. V lost 2 bases to trimming and J lost 0 bases, with 16 bases between them. The CDR3 region is CASSQRGRAYLNTEAFF. In DNA form, the CDR3 reads TGCGCCAGCAGCCAACGGGGTAGGGCTTATCTGAACACTGAAGCTTTCTTT.

The chain recombines TRBV10-3 with TRBJ2-7, with D possibly TRBD1 on 6 matching bases. This CDR3 has 17 amino acids. Germline lookup yields CDR1 ENHRY and CDR2 SYGVKD. The V and J ends lost 0 bases and 0 bases respectively, with 15 bases between them. The chain's CDR3 is CAISESTSPGDSYEQYF. For the CDR3, the DNA is TGTGCCATCAGTGAGTCGACGTCTCCAGGGGACTCCTACGAGCAGTACTTC.

V usage is TRBV9 and J usage is TRBJ1-1; TRBD1 matches at 11 bases. CDR3 length equals 15 residues. The junction had 6 bases not matched to a gene; V was cut back by 3 bases and J by 5 bases. Germline-derived CDR1 and CDR2 are SGDLS and YYNGEE. Here the CDR3 DNA reads TGTGCCAGCAGCGGTGGGACAGGGGGTAGGACTGAAGCTTTCTTT. Translated: CASSGGTGGRTEAFF.